The clone carrying this T cell receptor (beta chain) was detected many times. The antigen is undetermined. The data stem from a study of neurological immune-mediated disorders. cDNA was made by 5'RACE with 10-nucleotide random UMIs. Each CDR3 protein gets one entry after TCRdb re-called the 5' RACE reads with MiXCR. The sample records 45,000 to 65,000 distinct CDR3 sequences, about 3.5% being singletons. The CDR3 is 13 amino acids. Germline-derived CDR1 and CDR2 are MNHEY and SVGAGI. Between the trimmed V and J ends, which lost 6 bases and 1 base, there was a span of 8 bases. Overall study findings and caveats: In HTLV-1-associated myelopathy, TCR clonal expansion was greatest, whereas multiple sclerosis had the least, falling below healthy controls.

This TCR derives from a man aged 40-49 years with multiple sclerosis. The sample was PBMCs. This chain uses TRBV6-5 with TRBJ2-3; D is possibly TRBD1 or TRBD2 (5 bases each). The CDR3: CASRRDGTDTQYF. For the CDR3, the DNA is TGTGCCAGCAGGAGGGACGGCACAGATACGCAGTATTTT.